These 8 T cell receptor beta chains were all obtained from the same sample, sequenced in a study of blood T cells in healthy people across ages. Alongside a J-beta primer mix, a sample-barcoded 5' primer served in a second PCR lasting about 7 to 12 cycles. MiXCR, applied by TCRdb to the 5' RACE reads, yields one record per CDR3 protein. The sample contains about 1,400,000 distinct CDR3 sequences, approximately 38% of which appear only once. Material for sequencing was blood. The receptors originated from a woman between 18 and 30 years old in good health.

This clonotype turned up a few times. The chain has TRBV7-2 and TRBJ2-1; TRBD2 matches 13 bases. V lost 5 bases and J lost 14; bases outside the gene matches: 9. The CDR3 runs to 14 residues. CDR1 and CDR2 from the germline V gene are SGHTA and FQGNSA. CDR3 residues: CASSPGLAGVGKFF. The DNA for the CDR3 is TGTGCCAGCAGCCCTGGACTAGCGGGAGTTGGGAAGTTCTTC.

About this clonotype itself: A much larger clone differs from this one at a single base, so this may be a read error. V gene TRBV28 combines with J gene TRBJ2-3, with D perhaps assigned TRBD1 or TRBD2 (6 bases each). Germline lookup yields CDR1 MDHEN and CDR2 SYDVKM. Between the trimmed V and J ends, which lost 5 bases and 6 bases, there was a span of 12 bases. The CDR3 runs 13 residues. The CDR3 loop is CASSVLGGDTQYF. CDR3 sequence (DNA): TGTGCCAGCAGTGTATTAGGGGGGGATACGCAGTATTTT.

The CDR3 DNA sequence: TGCAGTGCTATACAAAGGACTGCCTTCTCTTCAGGGGGCTACGAGCAGTACTTC. It yields the protein CSAIQRTAFSSGGYEQYF. The chain combines TRBV20-1 with TRBJ2-7, with 7 bases aligning to TRBD1. V shed 4 bases, J shed 3 bases, and the junction held 21 bases outside the gene matches. The CDR3 contains 18 residues. Germline V gene lookup returns CDR1 DFQATT and CDR2 SNEGSKA (reference sequence).

The V and J genes are TRBV10-2 and TRBJ2-3; D uncertain. Germline-derived CDR1 and CDR2 are WSHSY and SAAADI. Trimming removed 3 bases from V and 7 bases from J, with 8 bases in between. The CDR3 loop spans 12 amino acids. In nucleotides, the CDR3 is TGCGCCAGCAGTGAAATGAGGCATACGCAGTATTTT. Translating it yields CASSEMRHTQYF.

V is TRBV7-2 and J is TRBJ2-7, with TRBD2 as a possible D gene (5 bases). Germline V lookup: CDR1 SGHTA, CDR2 FQGNSA. Deletions cut 7 bases from V and 3 bases from J, with 19 bases between. This CDR3 is built from 15 residues. The CDR3 loop is CASTRLTGIGYEQYF. In DNA form, the CDR3 reads TGTGCCAGCACCCGTTTGACGGGGATCGGCTACGAGCAGTACTTC.

The genes are TRBV28 and TRBJ2-7, with TRBD1 matching over 7 bases. CDR3 size: 13 residues. CDR1 is MDHEN, CDR2 SYDVKM, per germline. The V segment lost 8 bases and the J segment 1 base; nucleotides outside the gene matches: 5. Written as DNA, the CDR3 is TGTGCCAGCCGAATGACAGGGTCCTACGAGCAGTACTTC. Protein: CASRMTGSYEQYF.

For this clonotype: A much larger clone differs from this one at a single base, so this may be a read error. This chain connects TRBV5-5 to TRBJ2-3; the match to TRBD2 covers 9 bases. The CDR3 consists of 15 residues. The germline V gene has CDR1 SGHKS and CDR2 YYEKEE (reference sequence). The CDR3: CASGFSGSGTDTQYF. Written as DNA, the CDR3 is TGTGCCAGCGGCTTTAGCGGGAGCGGTACAGATACGCAGTATTTT.

This sequence joins TRBV14 and TRBJ2-7, with D possibly being TRBD1 or TRBD2 (5 bases each). The CDR3 length is 18 residues. The V and J ends lost 0 bases and 7 bases respectively, with 25 bases between them. CDR1 is SGHDN, CDR2 FVKESK, per germline. The CDR3 DNA follows: TGTGCCAGCAGCCAAGATTGGACTGGGGGTATCTCCTACAATGAGCAGTACTTC. Protein product: CASSQDWTGGISYNEQYF. The full variable domain, with the rest looked up from reference TRBV14 and TRBJ2-7, is EAGVTQFPSHSVIEKGQTVTLRCDPISGHDNLYWYRRVMGKEIKFLLHFVKESKQDESGMPNNRFLAERTGGTYSTLKVQPAELEDSGVYFCASSQDWTGGISYNEQYFGPGTRLTVT.